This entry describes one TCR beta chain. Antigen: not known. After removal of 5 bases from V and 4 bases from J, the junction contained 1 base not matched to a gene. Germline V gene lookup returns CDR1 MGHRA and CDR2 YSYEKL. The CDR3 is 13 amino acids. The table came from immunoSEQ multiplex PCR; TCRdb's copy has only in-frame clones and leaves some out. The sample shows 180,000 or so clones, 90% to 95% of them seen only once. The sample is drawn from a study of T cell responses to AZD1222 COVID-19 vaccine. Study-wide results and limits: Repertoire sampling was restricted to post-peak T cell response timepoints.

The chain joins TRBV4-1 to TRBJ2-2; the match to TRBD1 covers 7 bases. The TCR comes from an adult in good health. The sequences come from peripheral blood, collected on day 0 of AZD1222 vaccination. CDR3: CASSDRATGELFF. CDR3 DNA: TGCGCCAGCAGCGACAGGGCCACCGGGGAGCTGTTTTTT.